The clone carrying this T cell receptor beta chain occurred many times. Its target is unknown. CDR3 size: 16 residues. Trimming removed 3 bases at V and 6 bases at J, with 19 bases between. CDR1 is SGHKS, CDR2 YYEKEE, per germline (reference sequence). This record comes from a study of CD8 T cells in ankylosing spondylitis. TCRdb itself ran the 5' RACE reads through MiXCR, one entry per CDR3 protein. The sample carries 180,000 or so distinct CDR3 sequences, 11% recorded once. Study-wide results and limits: Blood from ankylosing spondylitis patients appeared to carry a characteristic roughly eight-variant TCR beta motif. The clones that were linked to disease were reported to be significantly enriched in matched synovial fluid samples from ankylosing spondylitis patients.

This receptor was taken from a male donor with ankylosing spondylitis or in good health (not recorded which). This sequence joins TRBV5-5 and TRBJ2-1; either TRBD1 or TRBD2 may supply D (5 bases each). The sample taken for sequencing was blood, either unsorted or a sorted T cell fraction (not recorded which). The CDR3: CASSSSGLAIPNEQFF. CDR3 in DNA: TGTGCCAGCAGCTCCTCGGGGCTAGCAATTCCCAATGAGCAGTTCTTC.